A selection of T cell receptor beta chains follows, all from one sample in a study of T cells in Graves' hyperthyroidism and ophthalmopathy. MiXCR, run by TCRdb on the multiplex PCR reads, gives a single entry per CDR3 protein. The sample lists about 98,000 distinct CDR3 sequences, about 37% occurring once. Source material: peripheral blood or thyroid tissue (not recorded which). These receptors came from a woman younger than 45 with Graves' hyperthyroidism. Each CDR3 is given with its conserved first and last residue. Fields, in order: J gene, V gene, clone size, D gene, CDR3 protein, CDR3 DNA. A D gene is named only where the DNA matches it firmly. Expanded clones are given a class, and other clones once, few, many or no size at all.

j_call: TRBJ2-7
v_call: TRBV15
clone_size: .
d_call: .
cdr3_aa: CATSGGRYEQYF
cdr3_nt: TGTGCCACCAGCGGCGGGCGCTACGAGCAGTACTTC

j_call: TRBJ2-3
v_call: TRBV5-1
clone_size: many
d_call: .
cdr3_aa: CASSLVQGTTDTQYF
cdr3_nt: TGCGCCAGCAGCTTGGTCCAGGGGACGACAGATACGCAGTATTTT

j_call: TRBJ2-7
v_call: TRBV5-1
clone_size: many
d_call: TRBD2
cdr3_aa: CASSLAQAGGDYEQYF
cdr3_nt: TGCGCCAGCAGCTTGGCCCAAGCGGGAGGGGACTACGAGCAGTACTTC

j_call: TRBJ1-1
v_call: TRBV12-3/TRBV12-4
clone_size: .
d_call: .
cdr3_aa: CASSFVQPEAFF
cdr3_nt: TGTGCCAGCAGTTTTGTCCAGCCTGAAGCTTTCTTT

j_call: TRBJ2-7
v_call: TRBV20-1
clone_size: .
d_call: TRBD2
cdr3_aa: CSARAQGLAGYEQYF
cdr3_nt: TGCAGTGCTAGAGCGCAGGGGCTAGCGGGTTACGAGCAGTACTTC

j_call: TRBJ2-7
v_call: TRBV7-8
clone_size: .
d_call: .
cdr3_aa: CASGLIGMPYEQYF
cdr3_nt: TGTGCCAGCGGCTTAATCGGGATGCCCTACGAGCAGTACTTC

j_call: TRBJ2-7
v_call: TRBV7-2
clone_size: .
d_call: TRBD2
cdr3_aa: CASSLAGLAGEQYF
cdr3_nt: TGTGCCAGCAGCTTGGCAGGACTAGCGGGTGAGCAGTACTTC

j_call: TRBJ2-7
v_call: TRBV7-3
clone_size: many
d_call: .
cdr3_aa: CASSLAGGSHEQYF
cdr3_nt: TGTGCCAGCAGTTTAGCAGGGGGGTCCCACGAGCAGTACTTC

j_call: TRBJ2-3
v_call: TRBV7-2
clone_size: .
d_call: .
cdr3_aa: CASSLGGMGPTDTQYF
cdr3_nt: TGTGCCAGCAGCTTGGGAGGCATGGGACCCACAGATACGCAGTATTTT

j_call: TRBJ2-7
v_call: TRBV7-9
clone_size: .
d_call: .
cdr3_aa: CTSSLDFHEQYF
cdr3_nt: TGTACCAGCAGCTTGGATTTCCACGAGCAGTACTTC

j_call: TRBJ2-3
v_call: TRBV7-9
clone_size: few
d_call: .
cdr3_aa: CASRLDPERADTQYF
cdr3_nt: TGTGCCAGCAGGCTAGACCCCGAACGGGCAGATACGCAGTATTTT

j_call: TRBJ1-6
v_call: TRBV12-3/TRBV12-4
clone_size: .
d_call: TRBD1
cdr3_aa: CASAELRGSSYNSPLHF
cdr3_nt: TGTGCCAGCGCCGAACTCAGGGGGAGCTCCTATAATTCACCCCTCCACTTT

j_call: TRBJ1-4
v_call: TRBV7-9
clone_size: many
d_call: TRBD1
cdr3_aa: CASSRDAGTAVKLFF
cdr3_nt: TGTGCCAGCAGCCGGGACGCGGGGACAGCGGTAAAACTGTTTTTT

j_call: TRBJ1-4
v_call: TRBV2
clone_size: many
d_call: TRBD1
cdr3_aa: CASRRQGSEKLFF
cdr3_nt: TGTGCCAGCAGAAGACAGGGAAGTGAAAAACTGTTTTTT

j_call: TRBJ2-5
v_call: TRBV5-1
clone_size: many
d_call: TRBD1
cdr3_aa: CASSLGDSVGETQYF
cdr3_nt: TGCGCCAGCAGCTTGGGGGACAGTGTCGGAGAGACCCAGTACTTC

j_call: TRBJ2-5
v_call: TRBV5-1
clone_size: .
d_call: .
cdr3_aa: CASSPGATQYF
cdr3_nt: TGCGCCAGCAGCCCGGGGGCGACCCAGTACTTC

j_call: TRBJ1-5
v_call: TRBV2
clone_size: .
d_call: .
cdr3_aa: CASRLRGGGSNQPQHF
cdr3_nt: TGTGCCAGCAGGCTCAGGGGCGGCGGGAGCAATCAGCCCCAGCATTTT

j_call: TRBJ2-5
v_call: TRBV13
clone_size: once
d_call: .
cdr3_aa: CASSSQGKETQYF
cdr3_nt: TGTGCCAGCAGCTCCCAGGGAAAAGAGACCCAGTACTTC

j_call: TRBJ2-2
v_call: TRBV7-9
clone_size: many
d_call: TRBD2
cdr3_aa: CASSSGTSGSTPGELFF
cdr3_nt: TGTGCCAGCAGCTCCGGGACTAGCGGCTCTACGCCGGGGGAGCTGTTTTTT

j_call: TRBJ1-5
v_call: TRBV2
clone_size: many
d_call: .
cdr3_aa: CASSGTFHPHQPQHF
cdr3_nt: TGTGCCAGCAGTGGAACATTTCATCCGCATCAGCCCCAGCATTTT

j_call: TRBJ1-4
v_call: TRBV2
clone_size: .
d_call: TRBD1
cdr3_aa: CASSSPGQGGNEKLFF
cdr3_nt: TGTGCCAGCAGCTCACCGGGACAGGGAGGTAATGAAAAACTGTTTTTT

j_call: TRBJ2-5
v_call: TRBV4-1
clone_size: .
d_call: TRBD1
cdr3_aa: CASSTTQGANTGETQYF
cdr3_nt: TGTGCCAGCAGTACCACTCAGGGGGCGAACACCGGGGAGACCCAGTACTTC

j_call: TRBJ2-7
v_call: TRBV5-1
clone_size: many
d_call: TRBD2
cdr3_aa: CASTFGGRQHEQYF
cdr3_nt: TGCGCCAGCACCTTTGGCGGGAGGCAACACGAGCAGTACTTC

j_call: TRBJ2-7
v_call: TRBV6-1
clone_size: many
d_call: .
cdr3_aa: CASSDSYRYRSYEQYF
cdr3_nt: TGTGCCAGCAGTGATTCCTACAGGTACCGCTCCTACGAGCAGTACTTC

j_call: TRBJ2-7
v_call: TRBV28
clone_size: .
d_call: TRBD2
cdr3_aa: CASSSPSGSGIYEQYF
cdr3_nt: TGTGCCAGCAGTTCCCCTTCAGGAAGCGGGATCTACGAGCAGTACTTC

j_call: TRBJ1-1
v_call: TRBV9
clone_size: many
d_call: .
cdr3_aa: CASSPWGDWGGGAFF
cdr3_nt: TGTGCCAGCAGCCCCTGGGGAGATTGGGGCGGTGGAGCTTTCTTT

j_call: TRBJ2-2
v_call: TRBV15
clone_size: .
d_call: .
cdr3_aa: CATSSEYGNTGELFF
cdr3_nt: TGTGCCACCAGCAGTGAATACGGGAACACCGGGGAGCTGTTTTTT

j_call: TRBJ2-1
v_call: TRBV6-5
clone_size: .
d_call: .
cdr3_aa: CASSYPGRNEQFF
cdr3_nt: TGTGCCAGCAGCTACCCGGGGCGCAATGAGCAGTTCTTC

j_call: TRBJ2-5
v_call: TRBV5-1
clone_size: many
d_call: .
cdr3_aa: CASSLEGQPVETQYF
cdr3_nt: TGCGCCAGCAGCCTGGAGGGACAGCCCGTGGAGACCCAGTACTTC

j_call: TRBJ1-2
v_call: TRBV7-8
clone_size: .
d_call: .
cdr3_aa: CASSQGVLRAIDGYTF
cdr3_nt: TGTGCCAGCAGCCAAGGGGTATTAAGGGCCATCGATGGCTACACCTTC

j_call: TRBJ2-7
v_call: TRBV7-9
clone_size: many
d_call: TRBD1
cdr3_aa: CASSLLSYRGYEQYF
cdr3_nt: TGTGCCAGCAGCTTACTTAGCTACAGGGGATACGAGCAGTACTTC

j_call: TRBJ2-2
v_call: TRBV20-1
clone_size: .
d_call: TRBD2
cdr3_aa: CSARQSAGGAGELFF
cdr3_nt: TGCAGTGCCCGTCAATCAGCGGGAGGCGCCGGGGAGCTGTTTTTT

j_call: TRBJ2-2
v_call: TRBV2
clone_size: many
d_call: .
cdr3_aa: CASNLLRPTGELFF
cdr3_nt: TGTGCCAGCAACCTCCTAAGGCCGACCGGGGAGCTGTTTTTT

j_call: TRBJ2-3
v_call: TRBV7-2
clone_size: many
d_call: TRBD1
cdr3_aa: CASSYRDRADTQYF
cdr3_nt: TGTGCCAGCAGCTACCGGGACAGGGCTGATACGCAGTATTTT

j_call: TRBJ2-2
v_call: TRBV7-9
clone_size: .
d_call: .
cdr3_aa: CASSSSTGFAGELFF
cdr3_nt: TGTGCCAGCAGCTCTTCCACAGGGTTCGCCGGGGAGCTGTTTTTT

j_call: TRBJ2-5
v_call: TRBV28
clone_size: once
d_call: TRBD2
cdr3_aa: CASSPGTSGPPQQETQYF
cdr3_nt: TGTGCCAGCAGTCCCGGGACTAGCGGGCCACCTCAACAAGAGACCCAGTACTTC

j_call: TRBJ2-3
v_call: TRBV24-1
clone_size: many
d_call: .
cdr3_aa: CATSDPAAFRADTQYF
cdr3_nt: TGTGCCACCAGTGATCCTGCAGCGTTCAGGGCAGATACGCAGTATTTT

j_call: TRBJ1-5
v_call: TRBV4-2
clone_size: many
d_call: .
cdr3_aa: CASRPEQGLNNQPQHF
cdr3_nt: TGTGCCAGCAGACCTGAACAGGGATTAAACAATCAGCCCCAGCATTTT

j_call: TRBJ2-7
v_call: TRBV5-1
clone_size: many
d_call: .
cdr3_aa: CASSSEDGNYEQYF
cdr3_nt: TGCGCCAGCAGCTCAGAGGACGGAAACTACGAGCAGTACTTC